This T cell receptor beta chain came from a study of shared clonotypes between healthy human individuals. TCRdb's copy holds only in-frame clones and misses some; the assay was immunoSEQ multiplex PCR. The table shows 2 million to 3 million clones, with approximately 94% occurring only once. This clone was recorded only once. Other DNA sequences in this specimen translate into the identical CDR3. V lost 0 bases, J lost 3 bases, and 10 bases lay in between. Germline V gene data show CDR1 as SGDLS and CDR2 as YYNGEE. This CDR3 has 14 residues. The receptor was derived from a young man in good health. Some clones in this sample may be carry-over from other donors' samples. The genes are TRBV9 and TRBJ2-7, with D possibly matching TRBD1 (6 bases). The sequencing input was naive CD4+ T cells from PBMCs. The subset was: CD45RA+ positively selected. Here the CDR3 reads CASSVETGSYEQYF. Written as DNA, the CDR3 is TGTGCCAGCAGCGTAGAAACAGGGAGCTACGAGCAGTACTTC.